This is a list of T cell receptor beta chains from one sample in a study of T cells expressing NK-cell markers. TCRdb re-called the 5' RACE reads, yielding one record per CDR3 amino acid sequence without DNA. The listing contains a few hundred thousand distinct CDR3 sequences. The material sequenced was blood T cells: a sorted CD56 or NKG2C T cell subset, CD4+ or CD8+ T cells, or bulk PBMC T cells (not recorded which). All receptors derive from a woman between 45 and 65 years old in good health. Both conserved end residues are part of each CDR3.

v_call: TRBV20-1
j_call: TRBJ1-1
cdr3_aa: CSARGNSFGNTEAFF

v_call: TRBV29-1
j_call: TRBJ2-7
cdr3_aa: CSVDSNRGLQYF

v_call: TRBV5-1
j_call: TRBJ1-1
cdr3_aa: CASSFGAGTEAFF

v_call: TRBV20-1
j_call: TRBJ2-1
cdr3_aa: CSARDSSVSYNEQFF

v_call: TRBV13
j_call: TRBJ1-1
cdr3_aa: CASSLFQGASEAFF

v_call: TRBV15
j_call: TRBJ2-1
cdr3_aa: CATSSASSNEQFF

v_call: TRBV5-1
j_call: TRBJ2-1
cdr3_aa: CASSLHPSGSTEQFF

v_call: TRBV18
j_call: TRBJ1-4
cdr3_aa: CASSPYTLATNEKLFF

v_call: TRBV27
j_call: TRBJ2-7
cdr3_aa: CASSTLTGTGENFEQYF

v_call: TRBV7-9
j_call: TRBJ1-4
cdr3_aa: CASSLAPRGRRVEKLFF

v_call: TRBV6-5
j_call: TRBJ2-2
cdr3_aa: CASRQTGVGTGELFF

v_call: TRBV4-1
j_call: TRBJ1-1
cdr3_aa: CASSQEGAVTEAFF

v_call: TRBV12-3/TRBV12-4
j_call: TRBJ1-2
cdr3_aa: CASSPTGVNNYGYTF

v_call: TRBV12-3/TRBV12-4
j_call: TRBJ1-4
cdr3_aa: CASSPDRFNEKLFF

v_call: TRBV11-3
j_call: TRBJ2-1
cdr3_aa: CASSLGLAGAGEQFF

v_call: TRBV27
j_call: TRBJ2-1
cdr3_aa: CASSLSTRHNEQFF

v_call: TRBV20-1
j_call: TRBJ2-3
cdr3_aa: CSARVGTSGRDTQYF

v_call: TRBV5-1
j_call: TRBJ2-4
cdr3_aa: CASSLNRQGGYIQYF

v_call: TRBV2
j_call: TRBJ2-7
cdr3_aa: CASKTGQAYEQYF

v_call: TRBV3-1
j_call: TRBJ2-3
cdr3_aa: CASSPPRGTRLAPIPDTQYF

v_call: TRBV24-1
j_call: TRBJ1-1
cdr3_aa: CATSDLKDRNYGEAFF

v_call: TRBV6-5
j_call: TRBJ1-4
cdr3_aa: CASRRQGDEKLFF

v_call: TRBV10-2
j_call: TRBJ2-1
cdr3_aa: CASNFLPGLGANEQFF

v_call: TRBV5-6
j_call: TRBJ2-5
cdr3_aa: CASSLAEALETQYF

v_call: TRBV9
j_call: TRBJ2-2
cdr3_aa: CASSRGPAGELFF

v_call: TRBV30
j_call: TRBJ2-7
cdr3_aa: CAWSVHLSLRYEQYF

v_call: TRBV7-9
j_call: TRBJ1-4
cdr3_aa: CASSSQGWNEKLFF

v_call: TRBV5-1
j_call: TRBJ1-3
cdr3_aa: CASSLEGGYGNTIYF

v_call: TRBV7-9
j_call: TRBJ1-4
cdr3_aa: CASSYRVQPAKLFF

v_call: TRBV3-1
j_call: TRBJ2-2
cdr3_aa: CASSPWAGIGELFF

v_call: TRBV28
j_call: TRBJ1-5
cdr3_aa: CASSPYTGAGGQPQHF

v_call: TRBV11-2
j_call: TRBJ2-1
cdr3_aa: CACSLRLAIRDEQFF

v_call: TRBV6-5
j_call: TRBJ2-3
cdr3_aa: CASSYLRTSVNTDTQYF

v_call: TRBV6-2/TRBV6-3
j_call: TRBJ2-7
cdr3_aa: CASSPGTVTYEQYF

v_call: TRBV7-6
j_call: TRBJ2-5
cdr3_aa: CASSQGGRGETQYF

v_call: TRBV7-3
j_call: TRBJ2-2
cdr3_aa: CASSLTLAPNTGELFF

v_call: TRBV18
j_call: TRBJ2-3
cdr3_aa: CASSARTSDTDTQYF

v_call: TRBV20-1
j_call: TRBJ2-1
cdr3_aa: CSASPLAGLHNEQFF